This TCR beta chain was identified during a study of T-cell reconstitution after alpha-beta-depleted transplantation in children. Researchers prepared the TCRbeta library using unique molecular identifiers, the study reports. In TCRdb, the PCR reads were re-called with MiXCR into one record per CDR3 protein. The sample lists approximately 400,000 distinct CDR3 sequences; approximately 10% were seen once. The CDR3 loop spans 13 amino acids. V shed 5 bases and J shed 5 bases, with 12 bases lying between them. CDR1 and CDR2 from the germline V gene are MGHDK and SYGVNS. This clonotype showed up just a few times.

This material consisted of PBMCs from the stem cell graft donor, taken from the stem cell graft. The gene calls are TRBV25-1 and TRBJ2-5; D is ambiguous. The source of this sequence is a human donor who donated a stem cell graft to a child with acute myeloid leukemia. The CDR3 sequence is CASSFSGVETQYF. CDR3 nucleotide sequence: TGTGCCAGCAGTTTCTCTGGGGTGGAGACCCAGTACTTC.